Described below is a single TCR beta chain sequence and its context. Profiled with immunoSEQ multiplex PCR; TCRdb holds only in-frame clones, not every one. Of 200,000 to 250,000 clones in the sample, approximately 80% were seen once. These data are taken from a study of blood T cell repertoires in COVID-19. Looking at the study overall: COVID-19 samples collected from the United States, Italy and Spain covered acute and convalescent phases.

The V segment lost 6 bases and the J segment 3 bases; nucleotides outside the gene matches: 4. Germline assignment: CDR1 MRHNA and CDR2 SNTAGT. The CDR3 covers 13 residues. J is TRBJ1-1 and V is TRBV6-4; 7 positions match TRBD1. The clonotype was recovered from a woman older than 75 with COVID-19, enrolled during active disease. The material sequenced was peripheral blood. The CDR3 DNA follows: TGTGCCAGCAGGGAGGGGGCGGACACTGAAGCTTTCTTT. It is translated as CASREGADTEAFF.